This T cell receptor beta chain was recorded in a study of identical twins. Germline V gene data show CDR1 as LNHNV and CDR2 as YYDKDF (reference sequence). The CDR3 runs 14 residues. V trimming: 9 bases; J trimming: 2 bases; junction bases outside the gene matches: 5. With template switching, a universal primer site was added, and the cDNA carried unique molecular identifiers. TCRdb called the 5' RACE reads again in MiXCR, with one record for every CDR3 protein. The table has around 960,000 distinct CDR3 sequences, about 12% seen once; the top ten hold roughly 1.6%. These sequences were also reported in another study, on yellow fever vaccine responses in identical twins.

The J gene is TRBJ2-7, the V gene TRBV15; 12 nucleotides align to TRBD2. Sequences were obtained from PBMCs. This clonotype originated in a woman aged 18-30 years in good health. CDR3 bases: TGTGCCACTAGCCGGACTAGCGGGACCTACGAGCAGTACTTC. Amino acids: CATSRTSGTYEQYF.